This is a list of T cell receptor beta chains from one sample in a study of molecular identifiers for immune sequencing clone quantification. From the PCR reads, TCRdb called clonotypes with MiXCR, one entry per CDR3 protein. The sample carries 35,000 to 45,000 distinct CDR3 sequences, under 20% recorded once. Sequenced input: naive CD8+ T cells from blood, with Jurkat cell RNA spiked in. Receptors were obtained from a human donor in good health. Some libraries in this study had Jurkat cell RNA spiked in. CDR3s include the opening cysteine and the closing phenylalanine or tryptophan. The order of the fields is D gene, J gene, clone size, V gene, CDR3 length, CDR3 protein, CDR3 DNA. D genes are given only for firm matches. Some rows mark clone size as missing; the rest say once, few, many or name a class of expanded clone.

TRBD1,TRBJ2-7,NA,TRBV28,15,CASSWSLGQSYEQYF,TGTGCCAGCAGTTGGTCCCTGGGACAGAGCTACGAGCAGTACTTC
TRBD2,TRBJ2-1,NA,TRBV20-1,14,CSSRTSGIYNEQFF,TGCAGTTCTAGGACTAGCGGGATTTACAATGAGCAGTTCTTC
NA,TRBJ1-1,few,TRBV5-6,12,CASSLGFAEAFF,TGTGCCAGCAGCTTGGGATTCGCTGAAGCTTTCTTT
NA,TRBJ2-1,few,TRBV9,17,CASSVTGTPSSYNEQFF,TGTGCCAGCAGCGTTACCGGGACGCCGAGCTCCTACAATGAGCAGTTCTTC
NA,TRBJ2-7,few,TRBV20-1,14,CSARDRYRLYEQYF,TGCAGTGCTAGAGATCGTTATAGATTATACGAGCAGTACTTC
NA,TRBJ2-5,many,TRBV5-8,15,CASSWPQGYQETQYF,TGTGCCAGCAGCTGGCCACAGGGTTACCAAGAGACCCAGTACTTC
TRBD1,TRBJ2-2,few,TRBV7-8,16,CASSPQGASNTGELFF,TGTGCCAGCAGCCCCCAGGGGGCTTCGAACACCGGGGAGCTGTTTTTT
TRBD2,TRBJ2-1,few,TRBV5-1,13,CASSAGGVDEQFF,TGCGCCAGCAGCGCGGGAGGAGTCGATGAGCAGTTCTTC
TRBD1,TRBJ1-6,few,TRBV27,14,CASSPGQDNSPLHF,TGTGCCAGCAGTCCCGGACAGGATAATTCACCCCTCCACTTT
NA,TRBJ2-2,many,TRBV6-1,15,CASSWTPSTTGELFF,TGTGCCAGCAGCTGGACGCCTAGTACCACCGGGGAGCTGTTTTTT
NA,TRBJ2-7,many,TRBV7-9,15,CASSLAIQGSYEQYF,TGTGCCAGCAGCTTAGCGATTCAGGGCTCCTACGAGCAGTACTTC
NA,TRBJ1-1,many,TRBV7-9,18,CASSLGYRAASRSTEAFF,TGTGCCAGCAGCTTAGGCTACAGGGCGGCCTCTCGATCGACTGAAGCTTTCTTT
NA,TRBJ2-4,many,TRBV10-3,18,CAISVIRDATFGKNIQYF,TGTGCCATCAGTGTAATTCGGGACGCCACTTTTGGCAAAAACATTCAGTACTTC
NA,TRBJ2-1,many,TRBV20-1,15,CSARGYRLSYNEQFF,TGCAGTGCTAGAGGATATCGGCTCTCCTACAATGAGCAGTTCTTC
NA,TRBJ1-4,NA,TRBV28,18,CASSLSPTTDATNEKLFF,TGTGCCAGCAGTTTATCGCCTACGACGGATGCAACTAATGAAAAACTGTTTTTT
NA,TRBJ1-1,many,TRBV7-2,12,CASSPIAVRAFF,TGTGCCAGCAGCCCTATCGCTGTTCGGGCTTTCTTT
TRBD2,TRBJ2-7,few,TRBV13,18,CASSLGGGLAGNSYEQYF,TGTGCCAGCAGCTTAGGAGGGGGACTAGCGGGAAACTCCTACGAGCAGTACTTC
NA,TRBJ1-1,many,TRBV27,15,CASSLMDPRTGEAFF,TGTGCCAGCAGTCTCATGGACCCCCGAACGGGTGAAGCTTTCTTT
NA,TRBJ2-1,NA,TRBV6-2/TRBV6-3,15,CASSLSRTTNNEQFF,TGTGCCAGCAGTTTAAGCAGGACTACAAACAATGAGCAGTTCTTC
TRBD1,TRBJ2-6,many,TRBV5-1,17,CASSQYGQGSGANVLTF,TGCGCCAGCAGCCAGTACGGACAGGGGTCCGGGGCCAACGTCCTGACTTTC
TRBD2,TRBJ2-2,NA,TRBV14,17,CASSQQRLAGHTGELFF,TGTGCCAGCAGTCAGCAGCGACTAGCGGGTCACACCGGGGAGCTGTTTTTT
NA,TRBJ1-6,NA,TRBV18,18,CASSPARANSSYNSPLHF,TGTGCCAGCTCACCGGCCAGGGCGAATTCCTCCTATAATTCACCCCTCCACTTT
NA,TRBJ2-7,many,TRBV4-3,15,CASSQMAGPTYEQYF,TGCGCCAGCAGCCAAATGGCAGGCCCAACCTACGAGCAGTACTTC
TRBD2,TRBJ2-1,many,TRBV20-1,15,CSASLPSGSFDEQFF,TGCAGTGCTAGTCTCCCTAGCGGGAGTTTTGATGAGCAGTTCTTC
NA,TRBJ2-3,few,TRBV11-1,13,CASSFRVRMAQYF,TGTGCCAGCAGCTTCAGGGTCCGGATGGCGCAGTATTTT
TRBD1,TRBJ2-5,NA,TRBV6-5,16,CASSYSGGGGAETQYF,TGTGCCAGCAGTTACTCAGGGGGCGGAGGAGCTGAGACCCAGTACTTC
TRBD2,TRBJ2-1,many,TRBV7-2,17,CASSLYEAGGDWYEQFF,TGTGCCAGCAGCTTATACGAGGCGGGAGGGGACTGGTATGAGCAGTTCTTC
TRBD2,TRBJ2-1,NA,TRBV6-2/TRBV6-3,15,CASSYWTSGVHEQFF,TGTGCCAGCAGTTACTGGACTAGCGGGGTTCATGAGCAGTTCTTC
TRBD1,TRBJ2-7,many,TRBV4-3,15,CASSQEADRGYEQYF,TGCGCCAGCAGCCAAGAGGCGGACAGGGGCTACGAGCAGTACTTC
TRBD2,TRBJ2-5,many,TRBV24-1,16,CATSAPRTSGSGTQYF,TGTGCCACCAGTGCCCCTAGGACTAGCGGGAGCGGGACCCAGTACTTC
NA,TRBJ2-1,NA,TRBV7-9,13,CASSLKTHNEQFF,TGTGCCAGCAGCTTAAAGACACACAATGAGCAGTTCTTC
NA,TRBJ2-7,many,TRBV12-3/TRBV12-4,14,CASSPGGVTYEQYF,TGTGCCAGCAGTCCAGGGGGGGTGACCTACGAGCAGTACTTC
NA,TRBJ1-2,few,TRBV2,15,CASQGDLEANYGYTF,TGTGCCAGTCAAGGGGACTTAGAGGCTAACTATGGCTACACCTTC
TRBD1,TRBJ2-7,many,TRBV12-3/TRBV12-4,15,CASSWGGQGKGEQYF,TGTGCCAGCAGTTGGGGTGGACAGGGTAAAGGCGAGCAGTACTTC
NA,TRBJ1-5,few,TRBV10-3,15,CAISERSVSNQPQHF,TGTGCCATCAGTGAGCGGTCAGTGAGCAATCAGCCCCAGCATTTT
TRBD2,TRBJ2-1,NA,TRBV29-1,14,CSVEAGEAYNEQFF,TGCAGCGTTGAGGCGGGAGAAGCCTACAATGAGCAGTTCTTC
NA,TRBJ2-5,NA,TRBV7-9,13,CASSGDGLGTQYF,TGTGCCAGCAGCGGCGACGGCTTGGGGACCCAGTACTTC
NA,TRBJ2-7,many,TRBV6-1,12,CALSNRAHEQYF,TGTGCCCTCTCCAACAGGGCCCACGAGCAGTACTTC